The TCR beta chain under discussion was sequenced for a study of lymphopenia after photon versus proton radiotherapy. Libraries were prepared by immunoSEQ multiplex PCR; TCRdb keeps only in-frame clonotypes and omits some of them. The table lists 150,000 to 200,000 clones, roughly nine tenths of them singletons. The study's findings and limits: Larger post-nadir TCR diversity loss correlated inversely with survival in deceased patients.

The V end lost 0 bases, the J end lost 8 bases, and 16 bases lay between the germline ends. The CDR3 covers 15 residues. Germline V gene data show CDR1 as MNHEY and CDR2 as SVGAGI. With respect to this clone: Its matching antigen is unknown.

The sequences come from peripheral blood, collected from a patient treated with photon-based radiotherapy. This receptor was taken from a man aged 45-65 years with gastric cancer. The genes are TRBV6-5 and TRBJ1-2; D may be TRBD1 (6 bases). The CDR3 reads CASSYSRSQGSGYTF. CDR3 sequence (DNA): TGTGCCAGCAGTTACTCGAGGAGTCAGGGGAGCGGCTACACCTTC.